This TCR beta chain stems from a study of T-cell reconstitution after alpha-beta-depleted transplantation in children. Study results and limitations: TCRbeta diversity was high at day 60 in some patients (a result of surviving recipient T cells and thymic progenitors). When one year had passed after transplant, most T-cell counts and diversity came from newly produced T cells.

Unique molecular identifiers tagged the TCRbeta library. TCRdb re-called the PCR reads with MiXCR, one entry per CDR3 protein. Among about 78,000 distinct CDR3 sequences listed, roughly 13% were seen once. In this sample, this clonotype turned up many times. Its antigen is not identified. The clonotype comes from a male patient between 2 and 15 years old who had a stem cell transplant for acute lymphoblastic leukemia, so the T cells may come from the graft donor. This material consisted of PBMCs, mostly from graft donor cells, taken 180 days after TCRalphabeta/CD19-depleted stem cell transplant.

CDR3: CSATSGGYEQYF. The CDR3 coding sequence is TGCAGTGCTACTAGCGGGGGCTACGAGCAGTACTTC. The J gene is TRBJ2-7, the V gene TRBV20-1, with TRBD2 identical over 10 bases. CDR1 DFQATT and CDR2 SNEGSKA come from the germline V gene (reference sequence). The V segment lost 4 bases and the J segment 3 bases; nucleotides outside the gene matches: 0. The CDR3 runs to 12 residues.